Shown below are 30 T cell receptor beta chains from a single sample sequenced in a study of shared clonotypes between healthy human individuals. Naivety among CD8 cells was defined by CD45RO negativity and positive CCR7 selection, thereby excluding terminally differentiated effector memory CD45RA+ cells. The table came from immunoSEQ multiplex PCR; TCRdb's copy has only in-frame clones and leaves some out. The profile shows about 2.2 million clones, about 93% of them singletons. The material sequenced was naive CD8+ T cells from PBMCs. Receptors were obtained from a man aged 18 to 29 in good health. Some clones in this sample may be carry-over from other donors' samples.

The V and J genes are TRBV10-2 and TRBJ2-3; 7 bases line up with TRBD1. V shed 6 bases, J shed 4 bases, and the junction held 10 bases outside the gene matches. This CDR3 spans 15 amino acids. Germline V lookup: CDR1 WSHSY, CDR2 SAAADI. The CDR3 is CASRDRDSIADTQYF. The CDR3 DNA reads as TGCGCCAGCAGAGATCGGGACAGCATTGCAGATACGCAGTATTTT.

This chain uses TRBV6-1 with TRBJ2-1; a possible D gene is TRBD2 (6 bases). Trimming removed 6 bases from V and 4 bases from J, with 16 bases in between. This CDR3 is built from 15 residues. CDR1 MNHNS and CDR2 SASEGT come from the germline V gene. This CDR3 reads CASRLADGLYNEQFF. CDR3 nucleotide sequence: TGTGCCAGCAGATTAGCGGATGGGTTATACAATGAGCAGTTCTTC.

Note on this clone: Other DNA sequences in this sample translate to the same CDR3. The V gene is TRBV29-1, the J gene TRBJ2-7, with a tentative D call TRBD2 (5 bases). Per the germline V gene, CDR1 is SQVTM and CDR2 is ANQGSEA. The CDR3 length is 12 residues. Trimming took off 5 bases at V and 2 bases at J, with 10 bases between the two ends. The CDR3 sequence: CSVRTSAYEQYF. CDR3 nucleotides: TGCAGCGTTCGGACTTCAGCCTACGAGCAGTACTTC.

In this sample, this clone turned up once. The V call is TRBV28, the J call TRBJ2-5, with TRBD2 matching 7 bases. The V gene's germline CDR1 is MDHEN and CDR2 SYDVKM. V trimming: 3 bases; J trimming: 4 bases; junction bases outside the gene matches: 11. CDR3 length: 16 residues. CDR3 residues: CASSFLGGSTGETQYF. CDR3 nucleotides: TGTGCCAGCAGTTTTTTAGGCGGGAGCACGGGAGAGACCCAGTACTTC.

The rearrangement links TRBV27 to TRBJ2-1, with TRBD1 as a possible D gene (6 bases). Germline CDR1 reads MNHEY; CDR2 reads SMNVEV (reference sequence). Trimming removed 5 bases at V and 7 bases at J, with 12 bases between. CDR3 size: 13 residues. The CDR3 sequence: CASSVSGANEQFF. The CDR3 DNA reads TGTGCCAGCAGTGTCTCAGGGGCAAATGAGCAGTTCTTC.

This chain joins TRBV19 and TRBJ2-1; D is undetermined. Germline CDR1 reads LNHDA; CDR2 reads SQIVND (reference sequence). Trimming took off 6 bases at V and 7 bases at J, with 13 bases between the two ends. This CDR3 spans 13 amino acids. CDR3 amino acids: CASRPVGGNEQFF. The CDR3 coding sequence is TGTGCCAGTAGGCCGGTGGGTGGGAATGAGCAGTTCTTC.

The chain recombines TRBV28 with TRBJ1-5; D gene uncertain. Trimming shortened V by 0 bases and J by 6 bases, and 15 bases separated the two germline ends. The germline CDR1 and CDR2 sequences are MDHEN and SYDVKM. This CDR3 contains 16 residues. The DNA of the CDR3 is TGTGCCAGCAGTTTATGGACTTCCCCTTCCACTCAGCCCCAGCATTTT. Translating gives CASSLWTSPSTQPQHF. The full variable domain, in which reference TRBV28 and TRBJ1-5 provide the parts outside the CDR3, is DVKVTQSSRYLVKRTGEKVFLECVQDMDHENMFWYRQDPGLGLRLIYFSYDVKMKEKGDIPEGYSVSREKKERFSLILESASTNQTSMYLCASSLWTSPSTQPQHFGDGTRLSIL.

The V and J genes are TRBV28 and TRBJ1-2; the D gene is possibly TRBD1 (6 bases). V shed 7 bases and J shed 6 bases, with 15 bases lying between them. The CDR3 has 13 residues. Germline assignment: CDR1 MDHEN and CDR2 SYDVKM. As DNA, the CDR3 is TGTGCCAGCACCCCCGGGACAATCGATGGCTACACCTTC. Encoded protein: CASTPGTIDGYTF.

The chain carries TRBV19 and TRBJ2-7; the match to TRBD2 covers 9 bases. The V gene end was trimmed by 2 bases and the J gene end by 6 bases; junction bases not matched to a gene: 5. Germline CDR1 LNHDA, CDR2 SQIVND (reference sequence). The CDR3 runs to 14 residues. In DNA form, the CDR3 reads TGTGCCAGTAGTATATGGGCTAGCGGGACCGAGCAGTACTTC. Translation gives CASSIWASGTEQYF. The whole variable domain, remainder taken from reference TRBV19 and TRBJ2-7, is DGGITQSPKYLFRKEGQNVTLSCEQNLNHDAMYWYRQDPGQGLRLIYYSQIVNDFQKGDIAEGYSVSREKKESFPLTVTSAQKNPTAFYLCASSIWASGTEQYFGPGTRLTVT.

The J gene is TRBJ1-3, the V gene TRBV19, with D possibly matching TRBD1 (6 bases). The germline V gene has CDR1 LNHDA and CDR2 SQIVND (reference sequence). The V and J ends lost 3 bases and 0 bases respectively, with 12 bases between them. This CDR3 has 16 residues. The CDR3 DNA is TGTGCCAGTAGTATGGACAGTCCGTTCTCTGGAAACACCATATATTTT. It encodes CASSMDSPFSGNTIYF.

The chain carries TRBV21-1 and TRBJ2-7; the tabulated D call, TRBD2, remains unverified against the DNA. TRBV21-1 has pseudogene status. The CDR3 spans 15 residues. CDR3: CASSKGLAGNYEQYF. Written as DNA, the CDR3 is TGTGCCAGCAGCAAGGGACTAGCGGGGAACTACGAGCAGTACTTC.

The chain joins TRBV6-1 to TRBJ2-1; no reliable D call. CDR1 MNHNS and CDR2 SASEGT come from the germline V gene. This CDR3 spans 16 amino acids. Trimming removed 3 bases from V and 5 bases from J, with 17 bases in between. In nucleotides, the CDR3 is TGTGCCAGCAGTGATGACGCGGAGACCACCAACAATGAGCAGTTCTTC. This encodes CASSDDAETTNNEQFF.

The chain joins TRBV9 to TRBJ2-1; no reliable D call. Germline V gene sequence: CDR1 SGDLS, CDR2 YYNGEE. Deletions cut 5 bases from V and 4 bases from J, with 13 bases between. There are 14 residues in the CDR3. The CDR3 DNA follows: TGTGCCAGCAGGCCAACGGAGACGTACAATGAGCAGTTCTTC. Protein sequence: CASRPTETYNEQFF.

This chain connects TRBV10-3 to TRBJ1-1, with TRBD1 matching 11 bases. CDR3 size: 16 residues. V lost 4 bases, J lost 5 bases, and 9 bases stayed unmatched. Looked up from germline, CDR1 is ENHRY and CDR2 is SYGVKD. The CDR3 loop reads CAISGSGQGVWTEAFF. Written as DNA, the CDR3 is TGTGCCATCAGTGGATCGGGACAGGGGGTATGGACTGAAGCTTTCTTT.

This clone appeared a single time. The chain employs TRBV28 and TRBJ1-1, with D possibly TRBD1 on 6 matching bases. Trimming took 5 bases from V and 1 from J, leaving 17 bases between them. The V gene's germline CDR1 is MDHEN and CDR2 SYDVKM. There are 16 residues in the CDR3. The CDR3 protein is CASSIRPGHRNTEAFF. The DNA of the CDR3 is TGTGCCAGCAGTATCAGACCGGGACACCGGAACACTGAAGCTTTCTTT.

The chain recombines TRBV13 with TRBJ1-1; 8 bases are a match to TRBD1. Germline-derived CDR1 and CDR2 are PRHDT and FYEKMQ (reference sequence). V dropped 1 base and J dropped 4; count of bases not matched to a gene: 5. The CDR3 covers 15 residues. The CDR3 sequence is CASSLATGVFTEAFF. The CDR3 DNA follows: TGTGCCAGCAGCTTAGCGACAGGGGTCTTCACTGAAGCTTTCTTT.

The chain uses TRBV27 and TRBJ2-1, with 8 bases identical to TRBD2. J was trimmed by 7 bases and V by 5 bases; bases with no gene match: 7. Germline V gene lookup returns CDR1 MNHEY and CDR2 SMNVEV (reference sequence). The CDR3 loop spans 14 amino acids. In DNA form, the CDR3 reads TGTGCCAGCAGTCCCGGGACTAGAAGTAATGAGCAGTTCTTC. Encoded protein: CASSPGTRSNEQFF.

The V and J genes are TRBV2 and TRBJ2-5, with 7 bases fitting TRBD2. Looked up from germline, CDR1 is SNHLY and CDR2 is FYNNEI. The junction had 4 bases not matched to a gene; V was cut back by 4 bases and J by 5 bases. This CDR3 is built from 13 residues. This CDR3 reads CASSGEGGETQYF. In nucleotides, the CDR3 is TGTGCCAGCAGTGGGGAGGGTGGGGAGACCCAGTACTTC.

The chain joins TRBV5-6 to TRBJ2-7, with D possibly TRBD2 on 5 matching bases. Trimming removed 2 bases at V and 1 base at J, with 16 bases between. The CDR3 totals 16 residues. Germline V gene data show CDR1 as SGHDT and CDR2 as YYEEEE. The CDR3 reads CASSLFGGLGSYEQYF. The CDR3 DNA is TGTGCCAGCAGCTTATTCGGCGGGTTGGGGTCCTACGAGCAGTACTTC.

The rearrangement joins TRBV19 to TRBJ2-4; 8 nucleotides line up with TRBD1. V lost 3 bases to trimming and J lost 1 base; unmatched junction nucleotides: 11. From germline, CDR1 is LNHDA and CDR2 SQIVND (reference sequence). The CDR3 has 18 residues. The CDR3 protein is CASSMTYRQGKAKNIQYF. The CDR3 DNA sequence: TGTGCCAGTAGTATGACCTACCGACAGGGGAAGGCCAAAAACATTCAGTACTTC.

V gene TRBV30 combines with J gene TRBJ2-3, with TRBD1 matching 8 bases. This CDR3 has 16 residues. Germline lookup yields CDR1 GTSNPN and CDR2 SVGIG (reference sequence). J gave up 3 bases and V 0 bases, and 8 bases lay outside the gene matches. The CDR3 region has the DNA TGTGCCTGGAGTGTAAGGGGCAGGGGGCCTACAGATACGCAGTATTTT. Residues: CAWSVRGRGPTDTQYF.

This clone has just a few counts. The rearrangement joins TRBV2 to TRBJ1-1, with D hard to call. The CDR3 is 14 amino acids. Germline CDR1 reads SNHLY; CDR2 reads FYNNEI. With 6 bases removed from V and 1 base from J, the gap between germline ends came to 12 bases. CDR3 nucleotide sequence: TGTGCCAGCAGGCATCCCCGAGGGAACACTGAAGCTTTCTTT. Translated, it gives CASRHPRGNTEAFF. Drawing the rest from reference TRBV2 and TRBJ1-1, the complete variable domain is EPEVTQTPSHQVTQMGQEVILRCVPISNHLYFYWYRQILGQKVEFLVSFYNNEISEKSEIFDDQFSVERPDGSNFTLKIRSTKLEDSAMYFCASRHPRGNTEAFFGQGTRLTVV.

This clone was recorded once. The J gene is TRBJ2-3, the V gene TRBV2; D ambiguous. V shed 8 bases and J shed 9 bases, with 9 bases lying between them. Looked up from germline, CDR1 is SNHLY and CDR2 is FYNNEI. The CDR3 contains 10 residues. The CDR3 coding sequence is TGTGCCAGCTCCACGGGCACGCAGTATTTT. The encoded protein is CASSTGTQYF.

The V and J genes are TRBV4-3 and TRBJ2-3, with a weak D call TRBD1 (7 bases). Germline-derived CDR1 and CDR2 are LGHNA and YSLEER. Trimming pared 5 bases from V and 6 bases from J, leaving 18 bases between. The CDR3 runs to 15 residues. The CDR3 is CASSMRDRSRDTQYF. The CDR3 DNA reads TGCGCCAGCAGCATGCGGGACAGATCAAGGGATACGCAGTATTTT.

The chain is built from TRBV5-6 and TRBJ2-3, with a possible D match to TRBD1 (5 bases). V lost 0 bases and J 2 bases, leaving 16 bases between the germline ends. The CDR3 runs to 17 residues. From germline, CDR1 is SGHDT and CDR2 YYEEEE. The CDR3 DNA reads TGTGCCAGCAGCTTGGTGTACGCAGGGTTGGTCACAGATACGCAGTATTTT. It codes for CASSLVYAGLVTDTQYF.

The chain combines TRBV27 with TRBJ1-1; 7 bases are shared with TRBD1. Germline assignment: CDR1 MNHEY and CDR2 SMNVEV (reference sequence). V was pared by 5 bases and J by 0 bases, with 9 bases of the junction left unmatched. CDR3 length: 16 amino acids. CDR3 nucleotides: TGTGCCAGCAGTCTCGACAGGGAAGCCCTGAACACTGAAGCTTTCTTT. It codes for CASSLDREALNTEAFF.

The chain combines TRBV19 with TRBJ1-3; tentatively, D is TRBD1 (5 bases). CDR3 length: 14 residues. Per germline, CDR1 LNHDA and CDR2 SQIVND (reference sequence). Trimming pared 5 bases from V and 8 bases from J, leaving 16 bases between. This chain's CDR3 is CASSSRTRGDTIYF. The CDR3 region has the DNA TGTGCCAGTAGTTCCCGGACAAGGGGTGACACCATATATTTT.

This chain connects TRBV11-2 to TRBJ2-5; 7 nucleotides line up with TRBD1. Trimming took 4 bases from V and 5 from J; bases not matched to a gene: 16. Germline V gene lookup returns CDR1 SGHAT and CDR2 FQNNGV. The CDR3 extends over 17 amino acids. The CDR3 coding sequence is TGTGCCAGCAGCTCGGACGGGACAGAGGCCCTCCGGGAGACCCAGTACTTC. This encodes CASSSDGTEALRETQYF.

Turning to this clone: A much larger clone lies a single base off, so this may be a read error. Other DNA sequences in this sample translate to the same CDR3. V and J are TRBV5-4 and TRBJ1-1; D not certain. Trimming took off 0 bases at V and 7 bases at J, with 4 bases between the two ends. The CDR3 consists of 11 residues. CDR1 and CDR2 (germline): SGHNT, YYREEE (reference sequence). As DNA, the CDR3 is TGTGCCAGCAGCTTGGGCCGTGAAGCTTTCTTT. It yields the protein CASSLGREAFF.

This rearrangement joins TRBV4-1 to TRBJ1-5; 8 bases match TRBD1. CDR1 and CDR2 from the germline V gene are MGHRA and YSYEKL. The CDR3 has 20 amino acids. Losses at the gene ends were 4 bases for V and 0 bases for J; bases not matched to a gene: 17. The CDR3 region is CASSLQVGRTGKNSNQPQHF. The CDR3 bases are TGCGCCAGCAGCCTACAAGTAGGCCGGACAGGGAAAAATAGCAATCAGCCCCAGCATTTT.